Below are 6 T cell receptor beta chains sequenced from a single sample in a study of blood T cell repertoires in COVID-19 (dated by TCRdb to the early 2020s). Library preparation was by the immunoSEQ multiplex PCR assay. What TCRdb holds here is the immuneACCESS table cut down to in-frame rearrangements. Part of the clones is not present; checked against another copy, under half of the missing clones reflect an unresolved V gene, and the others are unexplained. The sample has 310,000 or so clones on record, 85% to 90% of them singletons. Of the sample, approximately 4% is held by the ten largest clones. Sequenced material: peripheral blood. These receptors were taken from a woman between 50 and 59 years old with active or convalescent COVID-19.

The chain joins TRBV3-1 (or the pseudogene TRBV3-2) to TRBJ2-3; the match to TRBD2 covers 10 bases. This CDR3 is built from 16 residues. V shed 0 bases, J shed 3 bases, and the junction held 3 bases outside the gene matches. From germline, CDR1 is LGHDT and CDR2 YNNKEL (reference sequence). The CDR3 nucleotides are TGTGCCAGCAGCCAAGATCTAGCGGGAGAAACAGATACGCAGTATTTT. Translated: CASSQDLAGETDTQYF.

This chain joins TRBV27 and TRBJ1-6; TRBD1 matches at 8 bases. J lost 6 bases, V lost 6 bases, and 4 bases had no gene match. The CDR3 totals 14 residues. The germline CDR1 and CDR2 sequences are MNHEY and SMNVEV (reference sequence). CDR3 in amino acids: CASRGGQVNSPLHF. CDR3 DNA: TGTGCCAGCAGGGGGGGACAGGTTAATTCACCCCTCCACTTT.

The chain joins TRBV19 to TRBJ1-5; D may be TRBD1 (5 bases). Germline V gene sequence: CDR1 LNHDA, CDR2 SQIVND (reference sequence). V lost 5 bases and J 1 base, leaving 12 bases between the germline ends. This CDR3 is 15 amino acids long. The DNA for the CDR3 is TGTGCCAGTAGTTTAAAGACAGCAAGCAATCAGCCCCAGCATTTT. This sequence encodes CASSLKTASNQPQHF. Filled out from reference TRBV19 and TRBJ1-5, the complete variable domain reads DGGITQSPKYLFRKEGQNVTLSCEQNLNHDAMYWYRQDPGQGLRLIYYSQIVNDFQKGDIAEGYSVSREKKESFPLTVTSAQKNPTAFYLCASSLKTASNQPQHFGDGTRLSIL.

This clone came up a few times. The CDR3 loop reads CASSYSRAAHNEQFF. As DNA, the CDR3 is TGTGCCAGCAGTTACTCCAGGGCGGCTCACAATGAGCAGTTCTTC. This chain joins TRBV6-2 or TRBV6-3 and TRBJ2-1; possibly TRBD1 for D (5 bases). CDR3 length equals 15 residues. V was trimmed by 0 bases and J by 5 bases, leaving 11 bases between them. Germline V gives CDR1 MNHEY, CDR2 SVGEGT.

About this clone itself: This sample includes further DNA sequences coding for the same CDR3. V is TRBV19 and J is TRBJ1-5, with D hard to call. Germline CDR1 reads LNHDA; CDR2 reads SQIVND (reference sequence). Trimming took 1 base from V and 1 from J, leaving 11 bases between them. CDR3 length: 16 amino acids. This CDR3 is CASSIVTGNSNQPQHF. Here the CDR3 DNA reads TGTGCCAGTAGTATAGTTACGGGGAACAGCAATCAGCCCCAGCATTTT.

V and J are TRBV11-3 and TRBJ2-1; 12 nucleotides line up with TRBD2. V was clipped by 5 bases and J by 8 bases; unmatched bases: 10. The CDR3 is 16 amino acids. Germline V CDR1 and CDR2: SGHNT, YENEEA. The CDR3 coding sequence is TGTGCCAGCAGCCCGCGGACTAGCGGGGAGGCCGATGAGCAGTTCTTC. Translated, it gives CASSPRTSGEADEQFF.